Listed here are 10 T cell receptor beta chains from one sample, sequenced in a study of blood T cell repertoires in COVID-19. The protocol was immunoSEQ multiplex PCR, while the TCRdb copy is restricted to in-frame clones and leaves out a portion. The sample has more than 200,000 clones, almost 90% seen once. The sample consisted of peripheral blood. These receptors came from a man at least 80 years old with acute or convalescent COVID-19.

The J gene is TRBJ2-2, the V gene TRBV5-1, with 13 bases lining up with TRBD2. Germline V lookup: CDR1 SGHRS, CDR2 YFSETQ. The CDR3 has 16 residues. The V and J ends lost 5 bases and 7 bases, in that order; junction bases with no gene match: 8. CDR3 coding DNA: TGCGCCAGCAGTCCTGGACTAGCGGGAGTAGGCGGGGAGCTGTTTTTT. Its protein is CASSPGLAGVGGELFF.

The rearrangement links TRBV7-8 to TRBJ2-3, with 7 bases that match TRBD1. V shed 6 bases, J shed 1 base, and the junction held 7 bases outside the gene matches. Germline loops: CDR1 SGHVS, CDR2 FQNEAQ. CDR3 length equals 15 residues. CDR3 DNA sequence: TGTGCCAGCAGGAAGACCGGGACAGGCACAGATACGCAGTATTTT. Protein product: CASRKTGTGTDTQYF.

The DNA for the CDR3 is TGTGCCAGCAGGCCGGGACAGGGGAGATCTTACGAGCAGTACTTC. Translated: CASRPGQGRSYEQYF. The chain recombines TRBV6-5 with TRBJ2-7; 10 bases are shared with TRBD1. CDR3 length: 15 amino acids. Germline assignment: CDR1 MNHEY and CDR2 SVGAGI. J was trimmed by 4 bases and V by 6 bases; bases with no gene match: 9.

The chain uses TRBV28 and TRBJ1-6; maybe TRBD1 (5 bases). Trimming removed 2 bases at V and 1 base at J, with 12 bases between. The CDR3 is 17 amino acids. Germline V CDR1 and CDR2: MDHEN, SYDVKM. Written as DNA, the CDR3 is TGTGCCAGCAGTTTACAGGGATTGATATCCTATAATTCACCCCTCCACTTT. The encoded protein is CASSLQGLISYNSPLHF.

The rearrangement joins TRBV6-6 to TRBJ2-2; perhaps TRBD1 as D (5 bases). V gave up 2 bases and J gave up 1 base, with 11 bases separating them. From germline, CDR1 is MNHNY and CDR2 SVGAGI (reference sequence). The CDR3 is 16 amino acids. The CDR3 loop reads CASSYPDRMNTGELFF. CDR3 coding DNA: TGTGCCAGCAGTTACCCTGACAGAATGAACACCGGGGAGCTGTTTTTT.

This rearrangement joins TRBV3-1 (or the pseudogene TRBV3-2) to TRBJ2-4; D not resolved. CDR1 is LGHDT, CDR2 YNNKEL, per germline (reference sequence). The V end was cut by 2 bases, the J end by 0 bases, with 11 bases between. The CDR3 loop spans 16 amino acids. The CDR3 region has the DNA TGTGCCAGCAGCCAATCCGGGTTCCTAGCCAAAAACATTCAGTACTTC. This encodes CASSQSGFLAKNIQYF.

The genes are TRBV2 and TRBJ2-2, with 10 bases aligning to TRBD2. The ends lost 5 bases at V and 7 bases at J; junction bases unmatched: 13. Germline values: CDR1 SNHLY, CDR2 FYNNEI. This CDR3 comprises 17 residues. This chain's CDR3 is CASSLGGLAGVSGELFF. The DNA of the CDR3 is TGTGCCAGCAGTTTGGGAGGGCTAGCGGGAGTCAGCGGGGAGCTGTTTTTT.

This clone has only one observation. The V and J genes are TRBV10-3 and TRBJ2-7; D perhaps matches TRBD2 (6 bases). The CDR3 has 14 residues. Germline assignment: CDR1 ENHRY and CDR2 SYGVKD. With 3 bases removed from V and 1 base from J, the gap between germline ends came to 10 bases. CDR3: CAISDREDSYEQYF. The CDR3 DNA sequence: TGTGCCATCAGTGATAGGGAGGATTCCTACGAGCAGTACTTC.

About this clone: Other DNA sequences in the same sample also yield this CDR3. The gene calls are TRBV5-6 and TRBJ2-7; D not resolved. Between the trimmed V and J ends, which lost 4 bases and 4 bases, there was a span of 6 bases. Germline loops: CDR1 SGHDT, CDR2 YYEEEE. The CDR3 has 11 amino acids. The CDR3 loop is CASSLYYEQYF. The CDR3 nucleotides read TGTGCCAGCAGCCTTTATTACGAGCAGTACTTC.

This clone was seen only once. The chain employs TRBV2 and TRBJ1-5, with D unclear. Looked up from germline, CDR1 is SNHLY and CDR2 is FYNNEI. The V end was cut by 8 bases, the J end by 4 bases, with 12 bases between. The CDR3 is 13 amino acids. CDR3 loop: CASFRELNQPQHF. The DNA for the CDR3 is TGTGCCAGCTTCCGGGAGCTGAATCAGCCCCAGCATTTT. Full variable domain (remainder filled in from reference TRBV2 and TRBJ1-5): EPEVTQTPSHQVTQMGQEVILRCVPISNHLYFYWYRQILGQKVEFLVSFYNNEISEKSEIFDDQFSVERPDGSNFTLKIRSTKLEDSAMYFCASFRELNQPQHFGDGTRLSIL.